The next 24 T cell receptor beta chains were all read from a single sample in a study of vaccination effects on CD4 cells after COVID-19. Antigen-specific CD4+ T cell clonotypes were called by their expansion after viral peptide-pool culture in ViraFEST. Investigators separated out CD4+ T cells once around eleven days of culture had passed. Negative nucleocapsid antibody tests before and after vaccination confirmed no previous SARS-CoV-2 infection. These receptors lack a known antigen. The protocol was immunoSEQ multiplex PCR, while the TCRdb copy is restricted to in-frame clones and leaves out a portion. The sample has about 22,000 clones, around 79% seen once. Here the sequenced sample was CD4+ T cells from PBMCs cultured with HCoV-NL63 spike peptides, taken before COVID-19 vaccination. The source of these receptors is a human donor who received a COVID-19 vaccine.

This clone has only one observation. The chain combines TRBV2 with TRBJ2-5; TRBD1 aligns across 8 bases. The V gene's germline CDR1 is SNHLY and CDR2 FYNNEI. The CDR3 is 15 amino acids. Trimming cost V 6 bases and J 5 bases; bases outside gene matches: 11. CDR3 nucleotides: TGTGCCAGCAGCGAACATCCCAGGGGGCAGGAGACCCAGTACTTC. Encoded protein: CASSEHPRGQETQYF.

This chain connects TRBV28 to TRBJ2-7; no clear D gene. CDR1 is MDHEN and CDR2 is SYDVKM in the germline V gene. Trimming left V 4 bases short and J 6 bases short, with 10 bases between. The CDR3 extends over 12 amino acids. The CDR3 nucleotides read TGTGCCAGCAGTTACCGAGAGAGCGAGCAGTACTTC. Its protein is CASSYRESEQYF.

The CDR3 reads CAKKRTGDNSPLHF. CDR3 sequence (DNA): TGTGCCAAAAAGCGGACAGGGGATAATTCACCCCTCCACTTT. The chain employs TRBV2 and TRBJ1-6, with 9 nucleotides matching TRBD1. Germline V lookup: CDR1 SNHLY, CDR2 FYNNEI. The J segment lost 5 bases and the V segment lost 10 bases, leaving 6 bases of the junction unmatched. This CDR3 has 14 residues.

This clone showed up just a few times. The CDR3 spells CASRRSFAYEQYF. The CDR3 DNA sequence: TGCGCCAGCCGTAGATCGTTTGCCTACGAGCAGTACTTC. The rearrangement links TRBV5-1 to TRBJ2-7; D ambiguous. This CDR3 comprises 13 residues. CDR1 and CDR2 (germline): SGHRS, YFSETQ. V lost 7 bases and J 2 bases, leaving 13 bases between the germline ends.

J is TRBJ2-7 and V is TRBV6-6; D possibly uses TRBD1 or TRBD2 (5 bases each). V was shortened by 2 bases and J by 3 bases, with 14 bases between the two germline ends. This CDR3 spans 15 amino acids. CDR1 and CDR2 (germline): MNHNY, SVGAGI (reference sequence). CDR3: CASSYPRDGHYEQYF. CDR3 sequence (DNA): TGTGCCAGCAGTTACCCAAGGGACGGGCACTACGAGCAGTACTTC.

The gene calls are TRBV2 and TRBJ2-3; 14 bases match TRBD2. CDR3 length: 15 amino acids. The trim removed 5 bases at V and 6 bases at J, leaving 4 bases unmatched. CDR1 is SNHLY and CDR2 is FYNNEI in the germline V gene. In nucleotides, the CDR3 is TGTGCCAGCAGTCGTAGGACTAGCGGGGGGGATACGCAGTATTTT. This gives the protein CASSRRTSGGDTQYF.

The J gene is TRBJ1-2, the V gene TRBV4-3; the D is unclear. V shed 0 bases and J shed 0 bases, with 11 bases lying between them. The CDR3 runs 16 residues. Germline-derived CDR1 and CDR2 are LGHNA and YSLEER. The CDR3 protein is CASSQDPSSTNYGYTF. CDR3 coding DNA: TGCGCCAGCAGCCAAGATCCCAGTTCCACTAACTATGGCTACACCTTC.

This clone has just one count. The rearrangement uses TRBV5-5 and TRBJ1-1, with 8 bases lining up with TRBD1. The trim removed 0 bases at V and 3 bases at J, leaving 10 bases unmatched. The germline V gene has CDR1 SGHKS and CDR2 YYEKEE (reference sequence). CDR3 size: 17 residues. The CDR3 protein is CASSLVPLDRGDTEAFF. DNA of the CDR3: TGTGCCAGCAGCTTGGTCCCGCTAGACAGGGGAGACACTGAAGCTTTCTTT.

DNA for the CDR3: TGTGCCAGCAGGGGGGACGGTGGGGGGGCTTCTGGAACTAATGAAAAACTGTTTTTT. It is translated as CASRGDGGGASGTNEKLFF. J is TRBJ1-4 and V is TRBV4-2, with D possibly matching TRBD1 (6 bases). The CDR3 is 19 residues long. V gave up 6 bases and J gave up 1 base, with 24 bases separating them. Germline V lookup: CDR1 LGHNA, CDR2 YNFKEQ.

This sequence joins TRBV4-1 and TRBJ2-7; the match to TRBD1 covers 8 bases. Germline CDR1 reads MGHRA; CDR2 reads YSYEKL. CDR3 length equals 15 residues. Trimming took 0 bases from V and 9 from J; bases not matched to a gene: 10. The CDR3 region has the DNA TGCGCCAGCAGCCAAGATGGGGGACAGGCTCGCTGGCAGTACTTC. Its translation: CASSQDGGQARWQYF.

V is TRBV6-5 and J is TRBJ1-2; D possibly corresponds to TRBD1 (6 bases). Germline CDR1 MNHEY, CDR2 SVGAGI. The germline V and J ends were trimmed by 4 bases and 2 bases, with 14 bases remaining between them. This CDR3 is 15 amino acids long. The CDR3 here is CASSSGGASNYGYTF. As DNA, the CDR3 is TGTGCCAGCAGTTCCGGGGGGGCATCCAACTATGGCTACACCTTC.

This clone occurred once. In DNA form, the CDR3 reads TGTGCCAGCAGTGCCCGATTCCCGGGACAGGGCAATGAGCAGTTCTTC. Its translation: CASSARFPGQGNEQFF. The genes are TRBV6-1 and TRBJ2-1; TRBD1 matches 9 bases. The V gene's germline CDR1 is MNHNS and CDR2 SASEGT. This CDR3 comprises 16 residues. Trimming at V came to 4 bases and at J to 6 bases, leaving 10 bases not matched to a gene.

This clone is deemed medium-sized. The rearrangement uses TRBV30 and TRBJ1-1, with D unresolved. The ends were cut back, 8 bases at V and 1 base at J, with 8 bases in the middle. Germline CDR1 GTSNPN, CDR2 SVGIG (reference sequence). This CDR3 region has 11 residues. CDR3 loop: CAQSPNTEAFF. Here the CDR3 DNA reads TGTGCCCAGAGCCCGAACACTGAAGCTTTCTTT.

In its sample, this clone was seen once. The chain couples TRBV28 to TRBJ2-3, with D perhaps matching TRBD2 (6 bases). The CDR3 covers 15 residues. Trimming took 3 bases from V and 2 from J, leaving 12 bases between them. Germline assignment: CDR1 MDHEN and CDR2 SYDVKM. The DNA of the CDR3 is TGTGCCAGCAGTTTTAGCAGGGAGGTCACAGATACGCAGTATTTT. Translation: CASSFSREVTDTQYF.

V and J are TRBV5-1 and TRBJ2-5, with D perhaps TRBD1 or TRBD2 (5 bases each). The CDR3 loop spans 13 amino acids. Trimming pared 4 bases from V and 5 bases from J, leaving 12 bases between. The germline V gene has CDR1 SGHRS and CDR2 YFSETQ. The CDR3 DNA reads as TGCGCCAGCAGCGTGGGGGATGGTGAGACCCAGTACTTC. It codes for CASSVGDGETQYF.

This clone appeared once. The rearrangement links TRBV4-2 to TRBJ2-3, with D possibly being TRBD2 (5 bases). V lost 4 bases and J lost 2, with 13 bases in between. CDR3 size: 15 residues. Per the germline V gene, CDR1 is LGHNA and CDR2 is YNFKEQ. In DNA, the CDR3 is TGTGCCAGCAGCCCAGATGGAGCGGACACAGATACGCAGTATTTT. It is translated as CASSPDGADTDTQYF.

This clone has a handful of counts. This chain uses TRBV7-8 with TRBJ1-1; D is unclear. The length of the CDR3 is 11 residues. V lost 1 base, J lost 11 bases, and 8 bases lay in between. Germline V gene data show CDR1 as SGHVS and CDR2 as FQNEAQ. The CDR3 is CASSLGRMAFF. The CDR3 nucleotides are TGTGCCAGCAGCTTAGGACGTATGGCTTTCTTT. Full variable domain (rest looked up from reference TRBV7-8 and TRBJ1-1): GAGVSQSPRYKVAKRGQDVALRCDPISGHVSLFWYQQALGQGPEFLTYFQNEAQLDKSGLPSDRFFAERPEGSVSTLKIQRTQQEDSAVYLCASSLGRMAFFGQGTRLTVV.

This chain joins TRBV12-3 or TRBV12-4 and TRBJ1-1; a weak D match, TRBD1 (5 bases). This CDR3 comprises 11 residues. Trimming took off 3 bases at V and 9 bases at J, with 8 bases between the two ends. The CDR3 protein is CASSLGGKAFF. CDR3 bases: TGTGCCAGCAGTTTGGGGGGAAAAGCTTTCTTT.

The J gene is TRBJ2-7, the V gene TRBV7-2; 12 nucleotides line up with TRBD2. The ends lost 5 bases at V and 6 bases at J; junction bases unmatched: 11. In germline, CDR1 is SGHTA, CDR2 FQGNSA. This CDR3 is built from 16 residues. The CDR3 DNA reads as TGTGCCAGCAGCGTAAGACCGGGACTAGCGGGCTCCGAGCAGTACTTC. Its translation: CASSVRPGLAGSEQYF.

There are a few counts of this clone. The V call is TRBV28, the J call TRBJ2-2; the match to TRBD1 covers 9 bases. V lost 5 bases, J lost 8 bases, and 12 bases stayed unmatched. This CDR3 is built from 16 residues. Germline V gene data show CDR1 as MDHEN and CDR2 as SYDVKM. This CDR3 is CASSLSPGTGKGELFF. CDR3 in DNA: TGTGCCAGCAGTCTATCTCCCGGGACAGGGAAAGGGGAGCTGTTTTTT. The full variable domain, completed using reference TRBV28 and TRBJ2-2, is DVKVTQSSRYLVKRTGEKVFLECVQDMDHENMFWYRQDPGLGLRLIYFSYDVKMKEKGDIPEGYSVSREKKERFSLILESASTNQTSMYLCASSLSPGTGKGELFFGEGSRLTVL.

The gene calls are TRBV3-1 (or the pseudogene TRBV3-2) and TRBJ2-3; 9 bases map to TRBD2. Germline trimming cut 3 bases from V and 10 bases from J; bases unmatched to any gene: 14. This CDR3 spans 16 amino acids. In germline, CDR1 is LGHDT, CDR2 YNNKEL (reference sequence). The chain's CDR3 is CASSHSSRTAGGAQYF. CDR3 DNA sequence: TGTGCCAGCAGCCATTCCTCCCGGACAGCGGGAGGAGCGCAGTATTTT.

The rearrangement links TRBV5-1 to TRBJ2-7, with TRBD2 identical over 8 bases. Germline-derived CDR1 and CDR2 are SGHRS and YFSETQ. The ends lost 7 bases at V and 2 bases at J; junction bases unmatched: 8. The CDR3 sequence is 14 residues long. The CDR3 bases are TGCGCCAGCCGCACTAGCGGCGGGACCTACGAGCAGTACTTC. This sequence encodes CASRTSGGTYEQYF.

The sample holds one count of this clone. This chain connects TRBV25-1 to TRBJ2-6, with D possibly matching TRBD2 (6 bases). CDR1 and CDR2 from the germline V gene are MGHDK and SYGVNS. V dropped 2 bases and J dropped 0 bases, with 14 bases sitting between them. The CDR3 consists of 18 residues. CDR3 amino acids: CASSEIGGETSGANVLTF. As DNA, the CDR3 is TGTGCCAGCAGTGAAATCGGGGGAGAGACCTCTGGGGCCAACGTCCTGACTTTC.

The chain joins TRBV30 to TRBJ2-3; D is unclear. Trimming pared 3 bases from V and 0 bases from J, leaving 7 bases between. CDR1 GTSNPN and CDR2 SVGIG come from the germline V gene (reference sequence). This CDR3 region has 13 residues. CDR3 sequence reads: CAWRLVSTDTQYF. The DNA for the CDR3 is TGTGCCTGGAGATTAGTTAGCACAGATACGCAGTATTTT.